The 31 T cell receptor beta chains below all came from one sample that was sequenced in a study of molecular identifiers for immune sequencing clone quantification. TCRdb used MiXCR to reprocess the PCR reads, holding one entry per CDR3 protein. This table has thousands of distinct CDR3 sequences, around a third appearing once. The sequencing sample was made of naive CD8+ T cells from blood, with Jurkat cell RNA spiked in. Subset denoted: FACS-sorted CD8+CD4-CCR7+CD45RA+ naive T cells. These receptors were collected from a human donor in good health. Some libraries in this study had Jurkat cell RNA spiked in.

This clonotype came up once. A read error may explain this, as a much larger clone is one base away. J is TRBJ2-3 and V is TRBV29-1, with 7 bases identical to TRBD1. Germline V gene lookup returns CDR1 SQVTM and CDR2 ANQGSEA. CDR3 length: 14 residues. DNA of the CDR3: TGCAGTGTCGTTGGGGGATTGGGGACAGAAACGCAGTATTTT. Translation gives CSVVGGLGTETQYF.

With respect to this clonotype: A much larger clone differs by one base, so this may be a read error. As the CDR3 is not closed by the conserved phenylalanine or tryptophan, this likely results from a read error. V gene TRBV7-9 combines with J gene TRBJ2-7; 7 bases align to TRBD1. The CDR3 has 14 amino acids. J lost 4 bases, V lost 5 bases, and 8 bases had no gene match. Germline lookup yields CDR1 SEHNR and CDR2 FQNEAQ (reference sequence). The CDR3 DNA reads as TGTGCCAGCAGCACGGACAGGAGGAGGTACGAGCAGTACTGC. Its protein is CASSTDRRRYEQYC.

The chain combines TRBV5-1 with TRBJ1-1; D is undetermined. CDR3 length equals 14 residues. Germline loops: CDR1 SGHRS, CDR2 YFSETQ. Trimming pared 4 bases from V and 4 bases from J, leaving 14 bases between. CDR3 amino acids: CASSPGRFRTEAFF. DNA for the CDR3: TGCGCCAGCAGCCCCGGGCGGTTTCGCACTGAAGCTTTCTTT.

Of note for this clonotype: At one end the junction does not follow the germline gene, possibly because of a read error. V gene TRBV7-8 combines with J gene TRBJ1-4; 7 nucleotides match TRBD1. This CDR3 is 15 amino acids long. The V gene's germline CDR1 is SGHVS and CDR2 FQNEAQ. This chain's CDR3 is CASSLAGGTSEKLFF. The CDR3 DNA sequence: TGTGCCAGCAGCTTAGCAGGGGGCACTAGTGAAAAACTGTTTTTT. The full variable domain, completed using reference TRBV7-8 and TRBJ1-4, is GAGVSQSPRYKVAKRGQDVALRCDPISGHVSLFWYQQALGQGPEFLTYFQNEAQLDKSGLPSDRFFAERPEGSVSTLKIQRTQQEDSAVYLCASSLAGGTSEKLFFGSGTQLSVL.

This clonotype appeared once. The chain recombines TRBV14 with TRBJ2-2, with D possibly being TRBD2 (6 bases). Germline CDR1 is SGHDN and CDR2 is FVKESK. Deletions cut 6 bases from V and 0 bases from J, with 14 bases between. This CDR3 contains 16 residues. CDR3 protein: CASSQRGGTNTGELFF. The CDR3 DNA sequence: TGTGCCAGCAGTCAGAGGGGCGGGACGAACACCGGGGAGCTGTTTTTT.

This clonotype was seen a handful of times. In DNA, the CDR3 is TGTGCCAGCAGTTTTGGGCCCACGGGACAGGTGAACTATGGCTACACCTTC. Translation: CASSFGPTGQVNYGYTF. The chain combines TRBV12-3 or TRBV12-4 with TRBJ1-2; 8 bases map to TRBD1. There are 17 residues in the CDR3. J was trimmed by 2 bases and V by 3 bases; bases with no gene match: 11.

As for this clonotype: A much larger clone lies a single base off, so this may be a read error. The V and J genes are TRBV7-9 and TRBJ1-1; D gene unclear. The CDR3 runs 13 residues. CDR1 and CDR2 from the germline V gene are SEHNR and FQNEAQ (reference sequence). Here the CDR3 reads CAGSPDGWIEAFF. CDR3 DNA: TGTGCCGGCAGCCCGGACGGTTGGATTGAAGCTTTCTTT.

This clonotype has only a few counts. V usage is TRBV7-9 and J usage is TRBJ1-1, with a tentative D call TRBD1 (5 bases). Trimming left V 5 bases short and J 11 bases short, with 15 bases between. CDR1 is SEHNR and CDR2 is FQNEAQ in the germline V gene (reference sequence). This CDR3 has 12 residues. CDR3 coding DNA: TGTGCCAGCAGCGCCCCGGCCGGGGACGCTTTCTTT. It codes for CASSAPAGDAFF.

The chain carries TRBV7-2 and TRBJ2-7; 12 bases line up with TRBD2. With V trimmed by 4 bases and J by 5 bases, 6 bases remained unmatched. There are 15 residues in the CDR3. Germline lookup yields CDR1 SGHTA and CDR2 FQGNSA. CDR3 residues: CASSSWTSGIDEQYF. The CDR3 DNA reads TGTGCCAGCAGCTCATGGACTAGCGGGATAGACGAGCAGTACTTC.

This clonotype was detected only a few times. The genes are TRBV27 and TRBJ2-7, with D maybe TRBD1 (6 bases). The CDR3 totals 15 residues. Deletions cut 0 bases from V and 4 bases from J, with 13 bases between. The germline V gene encodes CDR1 MNHEY and CDR2 SMNVEV (reference sequence). CDR3 nucleotide sequence: TGTGCCAGCAGTTTATCTAAAACAGGGTGGTACGAGCAGTACTTC. Translating it yields CASSLSKTGWYEQYF.

This sequence joins TRBV19 and TRBJ2-6, with D uncertain. Trimming removed 3 bases from V and 2 bases from J, with 11 bases in between. The CDR3 is made up of 16 amino acids. The germline V gene has CDR1 LNHDA and CDR2 SQIVND (reference sequence). The CDR3 region has the DNA TGTGCCAGTAGTATCGTTAGGTACGCTGGGGCCAACGTCCTGACTTTC. Its protein product is CASSIVRYAGANVLTF.

As to this clonotype: This is likely a read error, given that the CDR3 carries no conserved phenylalanine or tryptophan at its end. The chain recombines TRBV20-1 with TRBJ2-3; 8 bases are shared with TRBD2. The CDR3 sequence is 14 residues long. J gave up 4 bases and V 5 bases, and 8 bases lay outside the gene matches. Germline V gene data show CDR1 as DFQATT and CDR2 as SNEGSKA (reference sequence). This CDR3 is CSAPGGGPSDTQYY. CDR3 DNA sequence: TGCAGTGCTCCGGGCGGGGGGCCCTCAGATACGCAGTATTAT.

In the case of this clonotype: The junction departs from the called germline gene at one end, perhaps through a read error. This rearrangement joins TRBV7-2 to TRBJ2-1; weak D call: TRBD2 (6 bases). The germline V gene encodes CDR1 SGHTA and CDR2 FQGNSA. CDR3 length equals 14 residues. This CDR3 is CASIGTRSYNEQSF. CDR3 coding DNA: TGTGCCAGCATAGGGACTCGCTCCTACAATGAGCAGAGCTTC.

This clonotype was observed a handful of times. CDR3 sequence: CASSLPDRGYEQYF. In nucleotides, the CDR3 is TGTGCCAGCAGCTTACCCGACAGGGGCTACGAGCAGTACTTC. This chain links TRBV11-2 with TRBJ2-7; 8 positions agree with TRBD1. Looked up from germline, CDR1 is SGHAT and CDR2 is FQNNGV. With 2 bases clipped from V and 3 bases from J, the junction kept 3 bases outside the gene matches. This CDR3 region has 14 residues.

The chain recombines TRBV4-3 with TRBJ2-1; D may be TRBD1 (5 bases). The germline V gene has CDR1 LGHNA and CDR2 YSLEER. This CDR3 comprises 14 residues. Deletions cut 4 bases from V and 8 bases from J, with 15 bases between. CDR3: CASSPRRVTDEQFF. In nucleotides, the CDR3 is TGCGCCAGCAGCCCACGCAGGGTGACCGATGAGCAGTTCTTC.

This sequence joins TRBV4-3 and TRBJ2-4; the D is unclear. Germline loops: CDR1 LGHNA, CDR2 YSLEER. The V gene lost 0 bases and the J gene lost 0 bases, with 12 bases spanning the gap. The CDR3 has 17 residues. The DNA for the CDR3 is TGCGCCAGCAGCCAAGATACTCATCGACTAGCCAAAAACATTCAGTACTTC. It is translated as CASSQDTHRLAKNIQYF.

Points on this clonotype: Because the CDR3 is missing its conserved closing phenylalanine or tryptophan, this is likely a read error. The V gene is TRBV12-3 or TRBV12-4, the J gene TRBJ1-5, with 7 bases identical to TRBD1. J gave up 6 bases and V 7 bases, and 9 bases lay outside the gene matches. This CDR3 is built from 14 residues. The CDR3 sequence is CASTPEQGRQPQHI. CDR3 nucleotide sequence: TGTGCCAGCACCCCGGAACAGGGGCGTCAGCCCCAGCATATT.

A note on this clonotype: Germline and junction disagree at one end, which may indicate a read error. V is TRBV14 and J is TRBJ2-7; 7 positions match TRBD2. The CDR3 runs 14 residues. CDR1 SGHDN and CDR2 FVKESK come from the germline V gene. The CDR3 is CASSSRGRTFEQYF. In nucleotides, the CDR3 is TGTGCCAGCAGCTCACGCGGGAGAACCTTCGAGCAATACTTC.

With regard to this clonotype: At one end the junction does not follow the germline gene, possibly because of a read error. V usage is TRBV9 and J usage is TRBJ2-3; TRBD2 might be the D (5 bases). The CDR3 is 16 residues long. CDR1 and CDR2 from the germline V gene are SGDLS and YYNGEE. The CDR3 is CAGSVDGAVSTDTQYF. The DNA for the CDR3 is TGTGCCGGCAGCGTAGACGGAGCGGTTAGCACAGATACGCAGTATTTT. The complete variable domain, with remaining parts taken from reference TRBV9 and TRBJ2-3, reads DSGVTQTPKHLITATGQRVTLRCSPRSGDLSVYWYQQSLDQGLQFLIQYYNGEERAKGNILERFSAQQFPDLHSELNLSSLELGDSALYFCAGSVDGAVSTDTQYFGPGTRLTVL.

About this clonotype: At one end, the junction sequence differs from germline, possibly due to a read error. V gene TRBV5-3 combines with J gene TRBJ1-1, with TRBD1 as a possible D gene (6 bases). TRBV5-3 is annotated as an ORF whose role is uncertain. This CDR3 spans 12 amino acids. CDR3 protein: CASSFPGAEAFF. The CDR3 region has the DNA TGTGCCAGCAGCTTCCCAGGGGCTGAAGCTTTCTTT.

This clonotype was found a few times. The chain is built from TRBV13 and TRBJ2-6; no definite D call. Trimming shortened V by 6 bases and J by 0 bases, and 9 bases separated the two germline ends. The CDR3 totals 15 residues. From germline, CDR1 is PRHDT and CDR2 FYEKMQ (reference sequence). The CDR3 sequence is CASSPRNSGANVLTF. CDR3 DNA: TGTGCCAGCAGTCCCAGGAACTCTGGGGCCAACGTCCTGACTTTC.

This clonotype was seen only a few times. The V and J genes are TRBV19 and TRBJ2-2, with 7 bases matching TRBD1. Losses at the gene ends were 5 bases for V and 4 bases for J; bases not matched to a gene: 7. The germline V gene has CDR1 LNHDA and CDR2 SQIVND (reference sequence). There are 15 residues in the CDR3. The CDR3 nucleotides are TGTGCCAGTAGTTCGTCAGGGGGTTTCACCGGGGAGCTGTTTTTT. As protein: CASSSSGGFTGELFF.

There are a few counts of this clonotype. The V gene is TRBV6-6, the J gene TRBJ2-1, with 7 bases that match TRBD2. Trimming removed 7 bases from V and 2 bases from J; junction bases left unmatched: 2. The CDR3 sequence is 13 residues long. Germline V gene data show CDR1 as MNHNY and CDR2 as SVGAGI (reference sequence). This CDR3 reads CASNREAYNEQFF. In nucleotides, the CDR3 is TGTGCCAGCAACCGGGAGGCCTACAATGAGCAGTTCTTC.

The table lists this clonotype with a few counts. The V and J genes are TRBV20-1 and TRBJ1-3; tentatively, D is TRBD1 (5 bases). From germline, CDR1 is DFQATT and CDR2 SNEGSKA (reference sequence). V dropped 6 bases and J dropped 2 bases, with 17 bases sitting between them. The CDR3 contains 15 residues. CDR3 loop: CSAPPRPGAGNTIYF. The CDR3 DNA follows: TGCAGTGCGCCCCCACGCCCGGGGGCTGGAAACACCATATATTTT.

DNA for the CDR3: TGTGCCAGCAGTTACAGCGGACAGGGGCTGGCAGATACGCAGTATTTT. Residues: CASSYSGQGLADTQYF. V is TRBV6-2 or TRBV6-3 and J is TRBJ2-3, with TRBD1 matching 9 bases. Per germline, CDR1 MNHEY and CDR2 SVGEGT. The CDR3 extends over 16 amino acids. V shed 2 bases, J shed 4 bases, and the junction held 7 bases outside the gene matches.

Only one count was recorded for this clonotype. A much larger clone differs from this one at a single base, so this may be a read error. The chain combines TRBV7-9 with TRBJ1-4; no definite D call. The germline V gene has CDR1 SEHNR and CDR2 FQNEAQ (reference sequence). Trimming stripped 5 bases from V and 8 bases from J, with 9 bases between. This CDR3 has 12 amino acids. The CDR3 DNA reads TGTGCCAGCAGCCCCCCTGAAGAAAAACTGTTTTTT. Protein sequence: CASSPPEEKLFF.

This sequence joins TRBV29-1 and TRBJ2-1; unclear D gene. CDR1 SQVTM and CDR2 ANQGSEA come from the germline V gene. V was clipped by 3 bases and J by 4 bases, with 10 bases between them. This CDR3 spans 13 amino acids. As DNA, the CDR3 is TGCAGCGTTGATGAGGTAATATACAATGAGCAGTTCTTC. Protein: CSVDEVIYNEQFF.

The rearrangement joins TRBV12-3 or TRBV12-4 to TRBJ1-1, with D possibly TRBD1 on 6 matching bases. There are 16 residues in the CDR3. Trimming took 8 bases from V and 0 from J, leaving 19 bases between them. The CDR3 loop is CASGGGKQTMNTEAFF. For the CDR3, the DNA is TGTGCCAGCGGAGGGGGAAAGCAAACGATGAACACTGAAGCTTTCTTT.

This chain uses TRBV27 with TRBJ2-7, with D perhaps matching TRBD1 (6 bases). The CDR3 spans 14 residues. V lost 3 bases and J lost 2, with 11 bases in between. CDR1 is MNHEY, CDR2 SMNVEV, per germline (reference sequence). The DNA of the CDR3 is TGTGCCAGCAGTTTGGAGACAGGAGCCTACGAGCAGTACTTC. It yields the protein CASSLETGAYEQYF.

This clonotype has more than one count but fewer than ten. This chain uses TRBV5-5 with TRBJ2-7; D not certain. This CDR3 has 12 residues. V shed 3 bases and J shed 2 bases, with 6 bases lying between them. The germline V gene encodes CDR1 SGHKS and CDR2 YYEKEE (reference sequence). CDR3 nucleotide sequence: TGTGCCAGCAGCTGGGGAACCTACGAGCAGTACTTC. This sequence encodes CASSWGTYEQYF.

This clonotype rates as medium-sized (0.01 to 0.1%). This chain links TRBV21-1 with TRBJ1-5; no check of the table's D call, TRBD1, against the DNA was made. TRBV21-1 is a pseudogene locus. The length of the CDR3 is 16 residues. CDR3 bases: TGTGCCAGCAGCAAACTTTTACGACAGCTTAATCAGCCCCAGCATTTT. Its protein product is CASSKLLRQLNQPQHF.